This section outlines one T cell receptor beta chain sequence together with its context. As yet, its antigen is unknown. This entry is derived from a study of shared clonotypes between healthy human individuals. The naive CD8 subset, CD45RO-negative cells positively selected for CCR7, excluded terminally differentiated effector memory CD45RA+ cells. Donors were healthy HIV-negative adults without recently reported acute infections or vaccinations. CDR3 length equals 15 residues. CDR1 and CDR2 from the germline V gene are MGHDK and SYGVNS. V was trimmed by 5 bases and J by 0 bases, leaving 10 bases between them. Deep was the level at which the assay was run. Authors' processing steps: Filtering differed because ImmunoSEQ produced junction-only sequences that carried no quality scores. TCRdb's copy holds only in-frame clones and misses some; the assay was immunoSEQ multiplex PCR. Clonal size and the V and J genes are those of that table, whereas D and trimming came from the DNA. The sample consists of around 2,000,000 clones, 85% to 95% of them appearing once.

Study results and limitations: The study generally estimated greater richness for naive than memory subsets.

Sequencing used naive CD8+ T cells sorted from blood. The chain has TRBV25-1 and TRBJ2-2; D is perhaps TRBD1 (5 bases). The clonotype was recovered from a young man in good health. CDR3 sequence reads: CASSPGFANTGELFF. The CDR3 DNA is TGTGCCAGCAGTCCAGGGTTTGCGAACACCGGGGAGCTGTTTTTT.